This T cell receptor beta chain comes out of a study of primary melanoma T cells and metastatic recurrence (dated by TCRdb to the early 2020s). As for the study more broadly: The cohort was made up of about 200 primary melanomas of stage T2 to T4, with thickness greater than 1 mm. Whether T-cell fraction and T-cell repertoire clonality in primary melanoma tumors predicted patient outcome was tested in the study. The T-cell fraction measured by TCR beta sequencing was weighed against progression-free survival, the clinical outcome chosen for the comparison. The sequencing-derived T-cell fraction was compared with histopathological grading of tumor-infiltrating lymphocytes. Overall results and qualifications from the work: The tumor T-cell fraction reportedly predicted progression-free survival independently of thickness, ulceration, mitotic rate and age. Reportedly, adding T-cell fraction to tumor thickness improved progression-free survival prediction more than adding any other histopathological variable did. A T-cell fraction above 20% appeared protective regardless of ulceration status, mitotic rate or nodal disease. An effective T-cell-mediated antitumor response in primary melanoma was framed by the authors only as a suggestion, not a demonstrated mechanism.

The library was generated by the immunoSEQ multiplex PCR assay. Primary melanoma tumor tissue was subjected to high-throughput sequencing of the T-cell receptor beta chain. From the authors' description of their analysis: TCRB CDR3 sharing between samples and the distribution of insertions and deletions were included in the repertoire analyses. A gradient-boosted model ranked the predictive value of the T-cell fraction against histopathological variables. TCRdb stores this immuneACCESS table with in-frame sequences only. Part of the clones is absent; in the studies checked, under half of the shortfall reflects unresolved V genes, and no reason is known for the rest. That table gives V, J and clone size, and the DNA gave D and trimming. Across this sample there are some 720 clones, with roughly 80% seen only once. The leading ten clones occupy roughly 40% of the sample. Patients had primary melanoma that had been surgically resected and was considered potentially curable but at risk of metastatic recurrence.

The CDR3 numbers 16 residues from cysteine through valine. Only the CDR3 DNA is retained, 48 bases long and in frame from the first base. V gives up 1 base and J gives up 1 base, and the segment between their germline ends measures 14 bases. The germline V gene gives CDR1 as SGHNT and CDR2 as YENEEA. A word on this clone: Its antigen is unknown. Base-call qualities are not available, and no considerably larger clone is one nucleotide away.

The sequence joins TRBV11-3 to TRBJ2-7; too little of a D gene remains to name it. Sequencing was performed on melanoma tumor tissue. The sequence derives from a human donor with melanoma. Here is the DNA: TGTGCCAGCAGCTTAGTTGCCAAAAATATTTCCTACGAGCAGTACGTC. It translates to CASSLVAKNISYEQYV.